These 19 T cell receptor beta chains originate from one sample sequenced in a study of cytomegalovirus exposure and HLA in healthy donors. The PCR contained 60 Vbeta and 13 Jbeta primers. Assay used: immunoSEQ multiplex PCR; TCRdb lists only in-frame clones, some missing. The sample lists under 110,000 clones, approximately 85% occurring once. The sample comprised PBMCs. The receptors stem from a man aged 50-60 years in good health and CMV-seronegative.

CDR3 nucleotide sequence: TGCGCCAGCACCCGAGAGACGAACACCGGGGAGCTGTTTTTT. This encodes CASTRETNTGELFF. The chain uses TRBV5-1 and TRBJ2-2; D gene uncertain. Germline assignment: CDR1 SGHRS and CDR2 YFSETQ. There are 14 residues in the CDR3. V was pared by 6 bases and J by 0 bases, with 9 bases between.

The chain links TRBV5-1 to TRBJ2-1; 8 bases match TRBD2. Germline V gene lookup returns CDR1 SGHRS and CDR2 YFSETQ. With 0 bases clipped from V and 5 bases from J, the junction kept 4 bases outside the gene matches. This CDR3 is built from 15 residues. The CDR3 here is CASSLAPGLDNEQFF. The CDR3 nucleotides read TGCGCCAGCAGCTTGGCTCCGGGACTAGACAATGAGCAGTTCTTC.

The chain carries TRBV6-5 and TRBJ1-1, with 8 bases identical to TRBD1. The V and J ends lost 6 bases and 3 bases, in that order; junction bases with no gene match: 6. CDR1 MNHEY and CDR2 SVGAGI come from the germline V gene. CDR3 length equals 14 residues. DNA for the CDR3: TGTGCCAGCAGGGGGACAGGCCCGGACACTGAAGCTTTCTTT. Its translation: CASRGTGPDTEAFF.

J is TRBJ2-1 and V is TRBV6-6; TRBD2 aligns across 10 bases. This CDR3 is 15 amino acids long. With V trimmed by 0 bases and J by 8 bases, 4 bases remained unmatched. The germline V gene encodes CDR1 MNHNY and CDR2 SVGAGI (reference sequence). The CDR3 here is CASSYSSGGWYEQFF. Written as DNA, the CDR3 is TGTGCCAGCAGTTACTCTAGCGGGGGGTGGTATGAGCAGTTCTTC.

This clone appeared a single time. V gene TRBV5-1 combines with J gene TRBJ2-1; D may be TRBD1 (6 bases). In germline, CDR1 is SGHRS, CDR2 YFSETQ. This CDR3 region has 12 residues. V lost 4 bases and J 9 bases, leaving 11 bases between the germline ends. CDR3 residues: CASSGLGGEQFF. The CDR3 bases are TGCGCCAGCAGCGGGTTAGGGGGTGAGCAGTTCTTC.

The chain carries TRBV4-2 and TRBJ2-5; 11 nucleotides align to TRBD2. The germline V gene encodes CDR1 LGHNA and CDR2 YNFKEQ. CDR3 size: 18 residues. With V trimmed by 0 bases and J by 4 bases, 10 bases remained unmatched. CDR3 in DNA: TGTGCCAGCAGCCAAGATCTCGGGGTAGCGGGGGGGGGAGAGACCCAGTACTTC. Protein product: CASSQDLGVAGGGETQYF.

The chain joins TRBV5-1 to TRBJ2-3, with no clear D. V lost 4 bases to trimming and J lost 5 bases, with 8 bases between them. Germline V lookup: CDR1 SGHRS, CDR2 YFSETQ. The CDR3 runs to 12 residues. This chain's CDR3 is CASSPFRDTQYF. DNA of the CDR3: TGCGCCAGCAGCCCCTTTAGAGATACGCAGTATTTT.

The rearrangement links TRBV19 to TRBJ1-5, with TRBD1 matching 10 bases. CDR1 LNHDA and CDR2 SQIVND come from the germline V gene (reference sequence). Germline trimming cut 5 bases from V and 8 bases from J; bases unmatched to any gene: 6. This CDR3 is 14 amino acids long. This CDR3 reads CASSGDRGPEPQHF. The DNA for the CDR3 is TGTGCCAGTAGTGGCGACAGGGGGCCAGAGCCCCAGCATTTT.

This sequence joins TRBV6-5 and TRBJ1-2, with D tentatively TRBD1 (6 bases). V was cut by 7 bases and J by 4 bases, with 10 bases left in between. The CDR3 covers 12 residues. The V gene's germline CDR1 is MNHEY and CDR2 SVGAGI. In DNA form, the CDR3 reads TGTGCCAGCAAATCACAGGGCTATGGCTACACCTTC. Encoded protein: CASKSQGYGYTF.

The V call is TRBV28, the J call TRBJ1-3; TRBD1 agrees at 10 bases. Looked up from germline, CDR1 is MDHEN and CDR2 is SYDVKM. The CDR3 sequence is 16 residues long. V trimming: 6 bases; J trimming: 8 bases; junction bases outside the gene matches: 13. This chain's CDR3 is CASSPFRTGGPDTIYF. CDR3 sequence (DNA): TGTGCCAGCAGCCCTTTTAGGACAGGGGGACCAGACACCATATATTTT. Full variable domain (remainder filled in from reference TRBV28 and TRBJ1-3): DVKVTQSSRYLVKRTGEKVFLECVQDMDHENMFWYRQDPGLGLRLIYFSYDVKMKEKGDIPEGYSVSREKKERFSLILESASTNQTSMYLCASSPFRTGGPDTIYFGEGSWLTVV.

V is TRBV29-1 and J is TRBJ1-1; D remains unclear. V lost 5 bases and J lost 0, with 4 bases in between. Germline loops: CDR1 SQVTM, CDR2 ANQGSEA. The CDR3 length is 11 residues. The CDR3 sequence: CSVNLNTEAFF. The CDR3 coding sequence is TGCAGCGTTAACTTGAACACTGAAGCTTTCTTT.

The genes are TRBV27 and TRBJ1-2; the match to TRBD1 covers 7 bases. The CDR3 length is 14 residues. The trim removed 4 bases at V and 10 bases at J, leaving 12 bases unmatched. Germline CDR1 MNHEY, CDR2 SMNVEV (reference sequence). The CDR3 DNA is TGTGCCAGCAGTTACTCGGGGCAGGGGGAGGACTACACCTTC. This encodes CASSYSGQGEDYTF.

V gene TRBV2 combines with J gene TRBJ1-5; D uncertain. Looked up from germline, CDR1 is SNHLY and CDR2 is FYNNEI. The germline V and J ends were trimmed by 2 bases and 6 bases, with 11 bases remaining between them. The CDR3 extends over 14 amino acids. Here the CDR3 reads CASSEIAGGQPQHF. The CDR3 DNA sequence: TGTGCCAGCAGTGAAATAGCAGGAGGTCAGCCCCAGCATTTT.

This sequence joins TRBV15 and TRBJ2-1; tentative D call: TRBD2 (7 bases). CDR3 length: 17 residues. Germline V gene data show CDR1 as LNHNV and CDR2 as YYDKDF (reference sequence). V dropped 0 bases and J dropped 7 bases, with 19 bases sitting between them. CDR3 sequence: CATSREAGGGHRNEQFF. The CDR3 nucleotides read TGTGCCACCAGCAGAGAAGCTGGGGGGGGGCATCGAAATGAGCAGTTCTTC.

The chain couples TRBV19 to TRBJ2-5; 10 bases are a match to TRBD2. J was trimmed by 7 bases and V by 1 base; bases with no gene match: 3. CDR1 is LNHDA and CDR2 is SQIVND in the germline V gene (reference sequence). The CDR3 runs 14 residues. Here the CDR3 reads CASSIGTSGPTQYF. The DNA for the CDR3 is TGTGCCAGTAGTATAGGGACTAGCGGTCCGACCCAGTACTTC. The full variable domain, completed using reference TRBV19 and TRBJ2-5, is DGGITQSPKYLFRKEGQNVTLSCEQNLNHDAMYWYRQDPGQGLRLIYYSQIVNDFQKGDIAEGYSVSREKKESFPLTVTSAQKNPTAFYLCASSIGTSGPTQYFGPGTRLLVL.

The chain recombines TRBV5-1 with TRBJ1-4, with a possible D match to TRBD1 (5 bases). The CDR3 is 12 residues long. Trimming stripped 1 base from V and 11 bases from J, with 9 bases between. CDR1 is SGHRS and CDR2 is YFSETQ in the germline V gene. The DNA for the CDR3 is TGCGCCAGCAGCTTGTGGGGCGATAAACTGTTTTTT. The encoded protein is CASSLWGDKLFF.

The CDR3 sequence: CASRTDRGIFVTQYF. Here the CDR3 DNA reads TGTGCCAGCAGAACGGACAGGGGTATTTTTGTGACCCAGTACTTC. V is TRBV2 and J is TRBJ2-5; 9 positions agree with TRBD1. In germline, CDR1 is SNHLY, CDR2 FYNNEI. The CDR3 consists of 15 residues. J lost 7 bases, V lost 6 bases, and 12 bases had no gene match.

This sequence joins TRBV6-5 and TRBJ1-2; TRBD1 aligns across 7 bases. The ends lost 2 bases at V and 7 bases at J; junction bases unmatched: 4. The CDR3 length is 13 residues. CDR1 MNHEY and CDR2 SVGAGI come from the germline V gene. CDR3 coding DNA: TGTGCCAGCAGTTACAAGGCAGGGGGTGGCTACACCTTC. As protein: CASSYKAGGGYTF.

This chain uses TRBV5-1 with TRBJ2-7, with TRBD2 matching over 8 bases. The V segment lost 1 base and the J segment 3 bases; nucleotides outside the gene matches: 3. Germline values: CDR1 SGHRS, CDR2 YFSETQ. The CDR3 has 14 residues. This CDR3 is CASSLYRGGYEQYF. The CDR3 nucleotides read TGCGCCAGCAGCTTGTATCGGGGGGGCTACGAGCAGTACTTC.